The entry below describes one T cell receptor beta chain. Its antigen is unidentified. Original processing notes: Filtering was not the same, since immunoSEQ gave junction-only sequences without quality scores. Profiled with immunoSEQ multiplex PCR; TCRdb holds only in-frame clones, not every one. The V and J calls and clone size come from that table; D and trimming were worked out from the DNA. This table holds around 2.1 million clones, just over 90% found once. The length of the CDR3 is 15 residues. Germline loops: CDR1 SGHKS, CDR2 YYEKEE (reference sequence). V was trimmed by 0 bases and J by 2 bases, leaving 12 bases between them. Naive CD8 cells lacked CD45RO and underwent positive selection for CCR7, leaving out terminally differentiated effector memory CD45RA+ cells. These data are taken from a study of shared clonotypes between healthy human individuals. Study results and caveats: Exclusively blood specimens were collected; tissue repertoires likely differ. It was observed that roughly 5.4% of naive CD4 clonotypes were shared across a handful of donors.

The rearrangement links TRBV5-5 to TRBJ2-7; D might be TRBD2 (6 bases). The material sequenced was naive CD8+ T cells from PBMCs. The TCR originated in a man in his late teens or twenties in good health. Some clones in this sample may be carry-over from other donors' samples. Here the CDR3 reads CASSLERALTYEQYF. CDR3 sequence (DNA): TGTGCCAGCAGCTTGGAGCGGGCCCTCACCTACGAGCAGTACTTC.